This T cell receptor beta chain is from a study of T cell responses to AZD1222 COVID-19 vaccine. Overall study results and limits: In a largely white British group with more females than males, clonal diversity was possibly underestimated. Repertoires were collected only later (after the peak T cell response had occurred). Increases in Spike-specific TCR breadth and depth were seen after two AZD1222 doses. Researchers report vaccine-associated CD4 TCRs spanning spike, with dominance at 160-218 and 743-854.

This CDR3 is built from 11 residues. Trimming removed 3 bases at V and 9 bases at J, with 11 bases between. CDR1 is DFQATT, CDR2 SNEGSKA, per germline (reference sequence). Comments on this clone: What it binds is not known.

The method was immunoSEQ multiplex PCR; TCRdb's version includes in-frame clones alone and lacks a portion of them. The sample has 150,000 or so clones, more than 70% seen once. The rearrangement joins TRBV20-1 to TRBJ1-1; D gene ambiguous. This specimen was peripheral blood, taken on day 0 of AZD1222 vaccination. The receptor comes from an adult in good health. In DNA form, the CDR3 reads TGCAGTGCTAGGCCGGGTCCACAAGCTTTCTTT. Translating it yields CSARPGPQAFF.